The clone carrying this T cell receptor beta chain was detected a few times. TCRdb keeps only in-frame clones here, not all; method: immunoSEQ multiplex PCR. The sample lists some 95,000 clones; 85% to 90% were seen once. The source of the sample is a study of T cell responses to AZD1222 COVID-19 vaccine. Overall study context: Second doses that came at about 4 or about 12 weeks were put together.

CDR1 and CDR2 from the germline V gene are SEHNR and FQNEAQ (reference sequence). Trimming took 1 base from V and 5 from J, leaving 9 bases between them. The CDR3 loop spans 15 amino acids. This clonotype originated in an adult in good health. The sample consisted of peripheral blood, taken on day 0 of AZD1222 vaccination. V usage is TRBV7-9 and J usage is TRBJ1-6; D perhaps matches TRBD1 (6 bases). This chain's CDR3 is CASSLEGGNNSPLHF. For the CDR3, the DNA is TGTGCCAGCAGCTTAGAGGGGGGGAATAATTCACCCCTCCACTTT. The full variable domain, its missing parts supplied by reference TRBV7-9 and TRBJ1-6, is DTGVSQNPRHKITKRGQNVTFRCDPISEHNRLYWYRQTLGQGPEFLTYFQNEAQLEKSRLLSDRFSAERPKGSFSTLEIQRTEQGDSAMYLCASSLEGGNNSPLHFGNGTRLTVT.